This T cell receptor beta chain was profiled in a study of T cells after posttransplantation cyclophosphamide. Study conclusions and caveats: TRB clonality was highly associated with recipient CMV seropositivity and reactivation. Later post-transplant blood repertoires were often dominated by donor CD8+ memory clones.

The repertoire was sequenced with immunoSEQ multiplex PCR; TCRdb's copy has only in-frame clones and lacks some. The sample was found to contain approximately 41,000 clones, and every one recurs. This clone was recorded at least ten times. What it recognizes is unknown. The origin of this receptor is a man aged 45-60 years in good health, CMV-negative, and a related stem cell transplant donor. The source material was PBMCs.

The CDR3 reads CASSLFGGATNEKLFF. CDR3 nucleotides: TGTGCCAGCAGTTTATTCGGCGGGGCAACTAATGAAAAACTGTTTTTT. The chain is built from TRBV27 and TRBJ1-4; D remains unclear. Germline lookup yields CDR1 MNHEY and CDR2 SMNVEV (reference sequence). CDR3 length: 16 residues. V was trimmed by 1 base and J by 0 bases, leaving 9 bases between them.